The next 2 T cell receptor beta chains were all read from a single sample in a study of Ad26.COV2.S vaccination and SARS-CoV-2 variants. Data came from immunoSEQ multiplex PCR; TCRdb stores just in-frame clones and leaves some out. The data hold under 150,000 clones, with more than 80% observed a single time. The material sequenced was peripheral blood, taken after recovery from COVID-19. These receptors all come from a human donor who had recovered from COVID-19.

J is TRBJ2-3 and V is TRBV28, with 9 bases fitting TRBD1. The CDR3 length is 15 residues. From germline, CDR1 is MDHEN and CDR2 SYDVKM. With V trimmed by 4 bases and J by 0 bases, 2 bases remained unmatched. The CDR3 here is CASSSGQGSTDTQYF. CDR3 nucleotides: TGTGCCAGCAGTTCTGGACAGGGGAGCACAGATACGCAGTATTTT.

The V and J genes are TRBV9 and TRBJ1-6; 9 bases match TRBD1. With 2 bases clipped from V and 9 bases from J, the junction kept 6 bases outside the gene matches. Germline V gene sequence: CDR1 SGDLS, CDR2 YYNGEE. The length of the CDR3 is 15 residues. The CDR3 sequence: CASSVDRGLSSPLHF. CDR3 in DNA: TGTGCCAGCAGCGTCGACAGGGGGTTGAGTTCACCCCTCCACTTT.